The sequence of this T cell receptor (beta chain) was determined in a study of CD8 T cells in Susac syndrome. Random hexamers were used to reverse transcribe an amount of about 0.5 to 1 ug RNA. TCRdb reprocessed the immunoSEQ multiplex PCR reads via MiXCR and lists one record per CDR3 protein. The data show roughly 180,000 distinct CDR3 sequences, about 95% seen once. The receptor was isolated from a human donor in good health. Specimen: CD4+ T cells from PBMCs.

In DNA, the CDR3 is TGCGCCAGCAGCCCGACTACAGGGGGCTCTGGAAACACCATATATTTT. It codes for CASSPTTGGSGNTIYF. V usage is TRBV4-3 and J usage is TRBJ1-3; the match to TRBD1 covers 8 bases. CDR3 length equals 16 residues. V dropped 4 bases and J dropped 0; count of bases not matched to a gene: 5. CDR1 and CDR2 (germline): LGHNA, YSLEER.